The source of this T cell receptor (beta chain) is a study of OX40 agonist ivuxolimab in advanced cancers. Study-level background: Partial responses were seen in three patients, one with hepatocellular carcinoma and two with cutaneous melanoma. Findings and caveats of the study: Mean expanded clone counts were higher in CD8+ than CD4+ T cells. A proportion of nonresponders additionally exhibited low normalized T-cell clonal expansion. Clonal expansion was among the lowest in partial responders at 0.1-3.0 mg/kg, especially CD8+.

To note about this clone: The antigen remains unidentified.

Profiled with immunoSEQ multiplex PCR; TCRdb holds only in-frame clones, not every one. The sample includes tens of thousands of clones, roughly 84% of them seen just once. CDR3 size: 18 residues. Germline V CDR1 and CDR2: PRHDT, FYEKMQ (reference sequence). Trimming left V 4 bases short and J 0 bases short, with 20 bases between. The rearrangement links TRBV13 to TRBJ2-3; weak D call: TRBD2 (6 bases). The material sequenced was CD4+ or CD8+ T cells sorted from blood, taken in a trial of the OX40 agonist ivuxolimab. This sequence was found in an adult with an advanced solid tumor such as melanoma, head and neck, liver or kidney cancer. CDR3 sequence: CASSYKSPLATSTDTQYF. As DNA, the CDR3 is TGTGCCAGCAGCTACAAATCCCCTCTAGCGACTAGCACAGATACGCAGTATTTT.